The text below deals with one T cell receptor (beta chain). This entry belongs to a study of T cell changes during pregnancy in multiple sclerosis. V lost 2 bases, J lost 1 base, and 5 bases lay in between. Germline loops: CDR1 SGHAT, CDR2 FQNNGV. The CDR3 totals 13 residues. TCRdb's table, derived via immunoSEQ multiplex PCR, lists solely in-frame clones and lacks some. The sample lists approximately 49,000 clones; 90% were seen once. The origin of this receptor is a female donor in good health, enrolled as a control in a pregnancy study. Material: peripheral blood, obtained after pregnancy. This sequence joins TRBV11-2 and TRBJ1-1, with D unclear. CDR3 amino acids: CASSLSRNTEAFF. DNA for the CDR3: TGTGCCAGCAGCTTATCCCGGAACACTGAAGCTTTCTTT.